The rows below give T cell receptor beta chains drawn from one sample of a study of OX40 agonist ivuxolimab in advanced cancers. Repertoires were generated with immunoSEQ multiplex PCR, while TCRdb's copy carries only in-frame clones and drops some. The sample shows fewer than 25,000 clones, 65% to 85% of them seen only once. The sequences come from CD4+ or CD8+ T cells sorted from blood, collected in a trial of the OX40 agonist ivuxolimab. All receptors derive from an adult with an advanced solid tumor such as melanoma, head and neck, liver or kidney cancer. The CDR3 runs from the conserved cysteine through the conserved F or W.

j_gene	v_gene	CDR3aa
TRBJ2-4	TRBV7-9	CASSGDREAKNIQYF
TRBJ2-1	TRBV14	CASSQREVNNEQFF
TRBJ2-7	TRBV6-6	CASSQQENYEQYF
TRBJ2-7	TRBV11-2	CASSLGTGGYEQYF
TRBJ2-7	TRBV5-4	CASSLDRGYEQYF
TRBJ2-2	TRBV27	CASSLSGVDTGELFF
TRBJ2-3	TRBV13	CASSLTADTQYF
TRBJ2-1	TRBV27	CASSFSGLAGYNEQFF
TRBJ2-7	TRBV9	CASSKGRGYEQYF
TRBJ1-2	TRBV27	CASSTSGAQRGYTF
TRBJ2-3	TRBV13	CAIRGPDTQYF
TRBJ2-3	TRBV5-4	CASSLHGRRTDTQYF
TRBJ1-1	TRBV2	CASPRRSEAFF
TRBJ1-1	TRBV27	CASSIIQGSTEAFF
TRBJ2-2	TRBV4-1	CASTDRAITGELFF
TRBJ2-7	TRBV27	CASSLVGRAYEQYF
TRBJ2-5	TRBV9	CASSVSGRPQETQYF
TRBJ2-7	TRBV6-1	CASSEGTSSYEQYF
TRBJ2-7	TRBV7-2	CASSYGTDSYEQYF
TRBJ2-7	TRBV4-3	CASSQGFGYEQYF
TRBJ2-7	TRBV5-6	CASSPGPRSSYEQYF
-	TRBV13	CASSFGTSGRYEQYF
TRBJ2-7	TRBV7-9	CASSDTSYEQYF
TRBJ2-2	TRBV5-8	CASREVGRTGELFF
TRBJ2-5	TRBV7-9	CASSPKGGLTETQYF
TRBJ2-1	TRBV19	CASTAGQDSYNEQFF
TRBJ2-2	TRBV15	CATSRTPQGADGELFF
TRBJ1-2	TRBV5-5	CASSLRTEITDNYGYTF
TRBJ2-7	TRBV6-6	CASSYPSGAGEQYF
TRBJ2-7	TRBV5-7	CASSFPGQGPPYEQYF
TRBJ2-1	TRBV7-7	CASSPVGGNEQFF
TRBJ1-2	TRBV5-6	CASSDSDYGYTF
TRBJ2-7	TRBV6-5	CASSYFLAGGREQYF
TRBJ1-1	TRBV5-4	CASSMTGEGSEAFF
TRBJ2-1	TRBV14	CASSSAVAGGPPYNEQFF
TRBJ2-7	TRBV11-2	CASSGASYEQYF
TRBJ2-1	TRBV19	CASSIVGTSGGHNEQFF
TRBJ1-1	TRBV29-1	CSVLTGTSNTEAFF
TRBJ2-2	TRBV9	CASSTEDGGELFF
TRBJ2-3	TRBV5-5	CASIYHPRDLNTDTQYF
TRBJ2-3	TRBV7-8	CASSFLGTTDTQYF
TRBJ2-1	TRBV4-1	CASSRMGPPQGNEQFF
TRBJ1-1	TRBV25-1	CASSEYIGDSGMNTEAFF
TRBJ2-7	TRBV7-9	CASSLGAGSHYEQYF
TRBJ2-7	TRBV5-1	CASSAGKPYYEQYF
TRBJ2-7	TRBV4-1	CASSFGTRTYEQYF
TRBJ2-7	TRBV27	CASSSSGQGYEQYF
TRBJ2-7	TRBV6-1	CAIRDTYEQYF
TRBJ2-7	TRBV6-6	CASSYGQGAYEQYF
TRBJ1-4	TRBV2	CASSDSMGRAATNEKLFF
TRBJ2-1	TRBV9	CASGTSWNEQFF
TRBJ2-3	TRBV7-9	CASSLAKGGPRTWADTQYF
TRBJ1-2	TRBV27	CASSFGRNYGYTF
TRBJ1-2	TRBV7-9	CASSRGDIRPNYGYTF
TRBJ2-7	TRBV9	CASSEGDRGEQYF
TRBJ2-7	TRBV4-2	CASSQQQRPSYEQYF
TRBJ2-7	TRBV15	CATSRVNTYEQYF
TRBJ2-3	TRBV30	CAWSVSQGQAQYF
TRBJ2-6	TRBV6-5	CASSSREAGANVLTF